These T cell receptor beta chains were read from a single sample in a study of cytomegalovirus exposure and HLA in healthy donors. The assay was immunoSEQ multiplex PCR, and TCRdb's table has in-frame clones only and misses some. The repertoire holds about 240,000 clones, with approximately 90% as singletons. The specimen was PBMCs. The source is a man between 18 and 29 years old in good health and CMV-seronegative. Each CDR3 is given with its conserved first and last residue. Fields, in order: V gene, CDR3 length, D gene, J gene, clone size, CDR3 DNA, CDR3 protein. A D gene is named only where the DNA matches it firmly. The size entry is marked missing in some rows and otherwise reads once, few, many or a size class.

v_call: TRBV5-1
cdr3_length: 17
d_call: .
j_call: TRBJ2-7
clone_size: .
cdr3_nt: TGCGCCAGCAGCTTGGCCTTAGCTCCAGGGCTACCCTACGAGCAGTACTTC
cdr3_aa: CASSLALAPGLPYEQYF

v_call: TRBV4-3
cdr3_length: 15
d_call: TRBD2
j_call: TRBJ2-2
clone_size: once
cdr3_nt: TGCGCCAGCAGCCAAGGAGGCGGGGGGACCGGGGAGCTGTTTTTT
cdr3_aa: CASSQGGGGTGELFF

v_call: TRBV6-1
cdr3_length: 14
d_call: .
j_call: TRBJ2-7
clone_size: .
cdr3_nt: TGTGCCAGCAGTGATGTGGGACAAAACTACGAGCAGTACTTC
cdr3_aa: CASSDVGQNYEQYF

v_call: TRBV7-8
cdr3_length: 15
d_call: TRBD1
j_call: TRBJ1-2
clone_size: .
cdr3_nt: TGTGCCAGCAACCCGCACAGGGGGAACCTAGGTGGCTACACCTTC
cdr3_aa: CASNPHRGNLGGYTF

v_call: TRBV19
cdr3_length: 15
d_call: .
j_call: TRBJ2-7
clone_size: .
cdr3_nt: TGTGCCAGTAGTTTTACCTCCCTAAGCTCCTACGAGCAGTACTTC
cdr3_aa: CASSFTSLSSYEQYF

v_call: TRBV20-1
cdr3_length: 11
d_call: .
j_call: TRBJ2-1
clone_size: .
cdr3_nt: TGCGCCATCGGGACATACAATGAGCAGTTCTTC
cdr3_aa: CAIGTYNEQFF

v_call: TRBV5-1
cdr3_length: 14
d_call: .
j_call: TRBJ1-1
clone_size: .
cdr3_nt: TGCGCCAGCACAGATCAGGCCTCGAACACTGAAGCTTTCTTT
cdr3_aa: CASTDQASNTEAFF

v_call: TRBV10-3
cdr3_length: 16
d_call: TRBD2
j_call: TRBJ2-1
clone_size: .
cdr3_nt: TGTGCCATCAACGATATTTCACTAGCGGCAAACAATGAGCAGTTCTTC
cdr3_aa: CAINDISLAANNEQFF

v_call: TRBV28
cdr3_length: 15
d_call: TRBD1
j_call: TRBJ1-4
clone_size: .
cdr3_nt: TGTGCCAGCAGTCCACAGACAGGGGACCGTGAAAAACTGTTTTTT
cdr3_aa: CASSPQTGDREKLFF

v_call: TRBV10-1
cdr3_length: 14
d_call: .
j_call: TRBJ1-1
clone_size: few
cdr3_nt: TGCGCCAGCAGCTCCCTGGCAGGGGACACTGAAGCTTTCTTT
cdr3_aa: CASSSLAGDTEAFF

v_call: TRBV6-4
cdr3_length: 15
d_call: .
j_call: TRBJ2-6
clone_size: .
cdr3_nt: TGTGCCAGCAGTGACTACAACTCTGGGGCCAACGTCCTGACTTTC
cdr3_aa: CASSDYNSGANVLTF

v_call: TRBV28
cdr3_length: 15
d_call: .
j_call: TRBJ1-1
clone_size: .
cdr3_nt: TGTGCCAGCAGTTTCGGGGGGTCCGGGAACACTGAAGCTTTCTTT
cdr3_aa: CASSFGGSGNTEAFF

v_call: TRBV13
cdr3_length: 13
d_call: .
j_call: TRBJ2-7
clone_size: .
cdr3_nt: TGTGCCAGCAGCTTAGGATCTACGTACGAGCAGTACTTC
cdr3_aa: CASSLGSTYEQYF

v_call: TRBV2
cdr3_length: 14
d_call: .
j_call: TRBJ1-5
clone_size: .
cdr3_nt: TGTGCCAGCAGGGGGGGGTATAGCAATCAGCCCCAGCATTTT
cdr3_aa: CASRGGYSNQPQHF

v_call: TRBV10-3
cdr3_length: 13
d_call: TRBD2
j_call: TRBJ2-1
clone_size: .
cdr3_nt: TGTGCCATCAGGGGACTAGCGGACAATGAGCAGTTCTTC
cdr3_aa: CAIRGLADNEQFF

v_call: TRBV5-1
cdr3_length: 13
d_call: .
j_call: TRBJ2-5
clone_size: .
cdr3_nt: TGCGCCAGCGGCCGGACTGTCCAAGAGACCCAGTACTTC
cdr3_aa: CASGRTVQETQYF

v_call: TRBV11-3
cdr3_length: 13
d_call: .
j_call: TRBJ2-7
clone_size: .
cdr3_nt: TGTGCCAGCAGCTTAGCACAGACCTACGAGCAGTACTTC
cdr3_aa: CASSLAQTYEQYF

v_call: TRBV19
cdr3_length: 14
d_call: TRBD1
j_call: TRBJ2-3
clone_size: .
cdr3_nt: TGTGCCAGCAGACAGGGGGCCCGCACAGATACGCAGTATTTT
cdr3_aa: CASRQGARTDTQYF

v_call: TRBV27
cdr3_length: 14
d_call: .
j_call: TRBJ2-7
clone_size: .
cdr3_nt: TGTGCCAGCAGTTATTCCAGGGTGGCCTACGAGCAGTACTTC
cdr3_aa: CASSYSRVAYEQYF

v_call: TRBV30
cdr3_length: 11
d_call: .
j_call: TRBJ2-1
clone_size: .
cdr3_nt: TGTGCCTGGAGAAACAGACGGTTTATGTTCTTC
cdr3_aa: CAWRNRRFMFF